This T cell receptor (beta chain) was identified in a study of cytomegalovirus exposure and HLA in healthy donors. Study overall: When 300 to 400 donors were genotyped, over 80% of them were found to fall in the Caucasian-associated ancestry cluster.

13 Jbeta primers and 60 Vbeta primers were used for the PCR. Clones were sequenced by immunoSEQ multiplex PCR, and TCRdb holds only the in-frame ones, with some missing. The table has around 130,000 clones, around four fifths seen once. This clone was seen a single time. Its antigen remains unidentified. CDR3 length equals 15 residues. Germline-derived CDR1 and CDR2 are MDHEN and SYDVKM. The V gene lost 6 bases and the J gene lost 0 bases, with 12 bases spanning the gap. Whole-study findings and limits: In a later analysis, productive TCRs from donors in an Asian-associated ancestry cluster reportedly carried fewer N-insertions than the cohort mean. Some public TCRs appeared in many individuals, while most sequences were rare. Other equally common chains were less clonally expanded than HLA-associated TCR beta chains, a later analysis showed.

Input material: PBMCs. The rearrangement links TRBV28 to TRBJ2-1; D unresolved. This TCR came from a man aged 35 to 55 in good health and CMV-seronegative. Written as DNA, the CDR3 is TGTGCCAGCAGCCCCACCCGGAGCTCCTACAATGAGCAGTTCTTC. Encoded protein: CASSPTRSSYNEQFF.